The 13 T cell receptor beta chains presented below share a single source sample, sequenced in a study of PD-1 blockade in classical Hodgkin lymphoma (dated by TCRdb to about 2020). Library construction relied on the immunoSEQ multiplex PCR assay. Drawn from immuneACCESS, this table holds only the in-frame rearrangements with V and J called that TCRdb kept. Clones are partly lost; checked studies trace under half to an unresolved V gene and leave the rest unexplained. Counted in this sample were about 54,000 clones; approximately 90% of them appeared once. 8% to 13% of the sample lies in the top ten. The time point label corresponds to: cycle 2 day 1 (C2D1) of nivolumab. Every trial patient had relapsed following autologous stem cell transplantation, and prior brentuximab vedotin exposure was what differed among cohorts A, B and C. The starting material was peripheral blood mononuclear cells (PBMCs), obtained before the second cycle of nivolumab. The receptors were sampled from a human donor with classical Hodgkin lymphoma.

V is TRBV5-4 and J is TRBJ2-5, with TRBD1 identical over 8 bases. CDR3 length: 14 amino acids. Germline V gives CDR1 SGHNT, CDR2 YYREEE (reference sequence). With 1 base clipped from V and 5 bases from J, the junction kept 4 bases outside the gene matches. The chain's CDR3 is CASSLYRGAETQYF. CDR3 DNA sequence: TGTGCCAGCAGCTTGTACAGGGGGGCGGAGACCCAGTACTTC. Full variable domain (remainder filled in from reference TRBV5-4 and TRBJ2-5): ETGVTQSPTHLIKTRGQQVTLRCSSQSGHNTVSWYQQALGQGPQFIFQYYREEENGRGNFPPRFSGLQFPNYSSELNVNALELDDSALYLCASSLYRGAETQYFGPGTRLLVL.

V gene TRBV30 combines with J gene TRBJ2-7, with TRBD1 as a possible D gene (5 bases). The CDR3 extends over 16 amino acids. V was trimmed by 4 bases and J by 2 bases, leaving 21 bases between them. Looked up from germline, CDR1 is GTSNPN and CDR2 is SVGIG (reference sequence). As DNA, the CDR3 is TGTGCCTGGACCCGAGCTAAAATACAGGCCCCCTACGAGCAGTACTTC. As protein: CAWTRAKIQAPYEQYF.

The gene calls are TRBV21-1 and TRBJ2-1; the DNA was not used to check the table's D call, TRBD1. TRBV21-1 represents a pseudogene. This CDR3 has 17 residues. For the CDR3, the DNA is TGTGCCAGCAGCAACGGGTCCCAGGGGCCGTTCTACAATGAGCAGTTCTTC. Translation: CASSNGSQGPFYNEQFF.

The chain carries TRBV6-5 and TRBJ1-1, with 8 bases fitting TRBD1. J gave up 4 bases and V 5 bases, and 9 bases lay outside the gene matches. The germline V gene has CDR1 MNHEY and CDR2 SVGAGI. The CDR3 has 15 residues. DNA for the CDR3: TGTGCCAGCAGTCGGGTACAGGGGGGAATCACTGAAGCTTTCTTT. Its protein is CASSRVQGGITEAFF.

The chain combines TRBV29-1 with TRBJ1-2; 11 positions agree with TRBD1. Germline V gene data show CDR1 as SQVTM and CDR2 as ANQGSEA. After removal of 6 bases from V and 2 bases from J, the junction contained 11 bases not matched to a gene. CDR3 length: 16 amino acids. CDR3 coding DNA: TGCAGCGTCCCCGGCGGACAGGGGGCATGGAACTATGGCTACACCTTC. Protein sequence: CSVPGGQGAWNYGYTF. Using reference TRBV29-1 and TRBJ1-2 for the parts outside the CDR3, the full variable domain is SAVISQKPSRDICQRGTSLTIQCQVDSQVTMMFWYRQQPGQSLTLIATANQGSEATYESGFVIDKFPISRPNLTFSTLTVSNMSPEDSSIYLCSVPGGQGAWNYGYTFGSGTRLTVV.

V and J are TRBV2 and TRBJ2-1; 7 nucleotides agree with TRBD2. The CDR3 has 17 residues. CDR1 SNHLY and CDR2 FYNNEI come from the germline V gene. Germline trimming cut 3 bases from V and 0 bases from J; bases unmatched to any gene: 8. CDR3 region: CASSDYPASGSYNEQFF. The CDR3 DNA follows: TGTGCCAGCAGTGATTATCCGGCTAGCGGCTCCTACAATGAGCAGTTCTTC.

This chain joins TRBV7-3 and TRBJ2-7; tentative D call: TRBD1 (5 bases). CDR1 and CDR2 from the germline V gene are SGHTA and FQGTGA. The CDR3 loop spans 13 amino acids. V dropped 5 bases and J dropped 6 bases, with 14 bases sitting between them. Here the CDR3 reads CASSLSGASEQYF. The CDR3 DNA sequence: TGTGCCAGCAGCCTCTCTGGGGCCTCCGAGCAGTACTTC.

The rearrangement uses TRBV11-1 and TRBJ2-3; no clear D. CDR3 length: 15 residues. Germline CDR1 reads SGHAT; CDR2 reads FQDESV (reference sequence). Between the trimmed V and J ends, which lost 0 bases and 0 bases, there was a span of 7 bases. CDR3 protein: CASSLAESSTDTQYF. CDR3 coding DNA: TGTGCCAGCAGCTTAGCTGAATCTAGCACAGATACGCAGTATTTT.

This clone was counted once. The chain has TRBV27 and TRBJ1-5; 9 bases are a match to TRBD1. The CDR3 has 14 amino acids. The germline V gene encodes CDR1 MNHEY and CDR2 SMNVEV (reference sequence). Trimming at V came to 4 bases and at J to 7 bases, leaving 5 bases not matched to a gene. CDR3 sequence reads: CASSYRQGEQPQHF. In DNA form, the CDR3 reads TGTGCCAGCAGTTACAGACAGGGGGAACAGCCCCAGCATTTT.

The V and J genes are TRBV2 and TRBJ1-2, with a weak D call TRBD1 (5 bases). The CDR3 is 15 residues long. CDR1 is SNHLY and CDR2 is FYNNEI in the germline V gene. Trimming stripped 2 bases from V and 5 bases from J, with 15 bases between. For the CDR3, the DNA is TGTGCCAGCAGTGAAACGGGCAGGGCAGGATATGGCTACACCTTC. Its protein product is CASSETGRAGYGYTF.

The chain couples TRBV5-4 to TRBJ2-7; 7 bases fit TRBD1. Trimming took 3 bases from V and 5 from J; bases not matched to a gene: 2. Germline V lookup: CDR1 SGHNT, CDR2 YYREEE (reference sequence). The CDR3 has 12 amino acids. CDR3 sequence: CASSSTGNEQYF. Here the CDR3 DNA reads TGTGCCAGCAGCTCGACAGGGAACGAGCAGTACTTC.

V is TRBV19 and J is TRBJ1-5; D is undetermined. The germline V gene has CDR1 LNHDA and CDR2 SQIVND (reference sequence). The CDR3 has 15 amino acids. The V and J ends lost 5 bases and 0 bases respectively, with 11 bases between them. CDR3 nucleotides: TGTGCCAGTAGTTTGGTAGGGAATAGCAATCAGCCCCAGCATTTT. It encodes CASSLVGNSNQPQHF.

This clone has only one observation. The CDR3 coding sequence is TGTGCCAGCAGATCACATGGACAGGTTGAGCCCCTTGAAAAACTGTTTTTT. Translated, it gives CASRSHGQVEPLEKLFF. The chain couples TRBV27 to TRBJ1-4; 7 nucleotides align to TRBD1. The CDR3 loop spans 17 amino acids. Trimming cost V 6 bases and J 7 bases; bases outside gene matches: 17. Per the germline V gene, CDR1 is MNHEY and CDR2 is SMNVEV (reference sequence). Together with reference TRBV27 and TRBJ1-4, the CDR3 gives the full variable domain: EAQVTQNPRYLITVTGKKLTVTCSQNMNHEYMSWYRQDPGLGLRQIYYSMNVEVTDKGDVPEGYKVSRKEKRNFPLILESPSPNQTSLYFCASRSHGQVEPLEKLFFGSGTQLSVL.